The T cell receptor beta chain described here comes from a study of blood T cell repertoires in COVID-19 (dated by TCRdb to 2020 to 2021). In terms of the full investigation: Collaborator samples came from the United States, Italy and Spain and covered acute and convalescent phases of COVID-19. The prospective study material was composed of cDNA or gDNA derived from T cells, B-cell-depleted T cells, or PBMCs. The dataset comprised deeply sampled blood TCRbeta repertoires from subjects exposed to, actively infected with, or recovered from COVID-19. A freely available public database, intended as a resource for researchers studying the immune response to SARS-CoV-2, is where the repertoires were released. The samples were drawn from the first 160 participants of the ongoing ImmuneRACE study and from 1,200 or so subjects provided by 6 global collaborators. The sample metadata nearly always contained a de-identified subject ID, COVID-19 status, age in years and sex. Where available, HLA class I and class II types were obtained from metadata supplied by the sample provider rather than from assay-based typing.

A second Seattle source provided samples from volunteer blood donors who had recovered from COVID-19. The collaborating institutions used their own protocols to collect whole blood in K2EDTA tubes. For TCRbeta analysis, collaborators shipped samples in one of three forms: frozen whole blood, isolated PBMCs, or DNA extracted from either of those sample types. As concerns this clone: It lacks a known antigen. The record has no base qualities; no much larger clone is one base away.

Reading from cysteine to phenylalanine, the CDR3 counts 16 amino acids. Only the CDR3 region is kept as DNA, spanning 48 bases read in frame from base 1. CDR1 and CDR2 are drawn from the germline V gene: KGHDR, SFDVKD. V is reduced by 5 bases and J by 1 base, leaving a spacing of 16 bases between them. The paper's findings and limits, for the study overall: How much clinical and demographic metadata was included differed by source and by participant, and the metadata was provided uncurated.

The immunoSEQ Assay, a bias-controlled multiplex PCR, was used to amplify TCRbeta CDR3 regions from genomic DNA. From the authors' description of their analysis: Nucleated cell counts per sample were estimated from amplification of reference gene primers within the assay. To quantify the absolute abundance of each unique TCRbeta CDR3 rearrangement, sequence reads were collapsed and filtered. For each sample, productive Simpson clonality was calculated as the square root of Simpson's diversity index across productive rearrangements. TCRdb stores this immuneACCESS table with in-frame sequences only. Part of the clones is absent; in the studies checked, under half of the shortfall reflects unresolved V genes, and no reason is known for the rest. V, J and clone size derive from that table, while D and trimming were established from the DNA sequence. A total of roughly 220,000 clones appear in this sample, about 85% of them only once. The ten largest clones add up to over 2.5% of the sample.

Here the chain combines TRBV24-1 and TRBJ2-5; TRBD1 might be the D gene, on 6 matching bases. Input material: peripheral blood. The receptor comes from a man in his fifties or sixties who had recovered from COVID-19. Here is the DNA: TGTGCCACCAGTGTCGACGGTCTAGGGGGCCAAGAGACCCAGTACTTC. This codes for CATSVDGLGGQETQYF.